This is a list of T cell receptor beta chains from one sample in a study of T cell responses to AZD1222 COVID-19 vaccine. Clones were read by immunoSEQ multiplex PCR, and TCRdb kept only the in-frame ones, dropping some. Of some 130,000 clones in the sample, 91% were seen once. Sequencing used peripheral blood, obtained 28 days after the second AZD1222 dose. The source of these receptors is an adult who received the AZD1222 COVID-19 vaccine. Each CDR3 is given with its conserved first and last residue. The D gene is left open where the match is weak. Rows give clone size only sometimes, using once, few, many, or a class for an expanded clone.

D	V	J	size	CDR3	DNA
.	TRBV6-5	TRBJ1-1	.	CASSYSSVGVTEAFF	TGTGCCAGCAGTTACTCCTCCGTGGGGGTCACTGAAGCTTTCTTT
.	TRBV24-1	TRBJ2-2	.	CATSDSVETGELFF	TGTGCCACCAGTGACTCGGTAGAGACCGGGGAGCTGTTTTTT
TRBD1	TRBV13	TRBJ2-7	.	CASSLANRGWPYEQYF	TGTGCCAGCAGCTTAGCCAACAGGGGGTGGCCCTACGAGCAGTACTTC
.	TRBV3-1/TRBV3-2	TRBJ2-1	.	CASSLRGTFYNEQFF	TGTGCCAGCAGCCTGCGAGGGACTTTCTACAATGAGCAGTTCTTC
TRBD1	TRBV12-3/TRBV12-4	TRBJ1-4	.	CASSAPGGKLFF	TGTGCCAGCAGTGCGCCAGGGGGAAAACTGTTTTTT
.	TRBV11-2	TRBJ1-2	few	CASSFSPGRRTNYGYTF	TGTGCCAGCAGCTTTTCCCCGGGACGTAGGACTAACTATGGCTACACCTTC
.	TRBV11-2	TRBJ2-1	.	CASSLGTEYHYNEQFF	TGTGCCAGCAGCTTAGGAACCGAATATCACTACAATGAGCAGTTCTTC
TRBD1	TRBV18	TRBJ1-2	.	CASSRDRASVGYTF	TGTGCCAGCTCACGGGACAGGGCCTCAGTCGGCTACACCTTC
TRBD2	TRBV3-1/TRBV3-2	TRBJ2-7	few	CASSSTSGGYEQYF	TGTGCCAGCAGTTCAACTAGCGGGGGCTACGAGCAGTACTTC
.	TRBV11-2	TRBJ1-2	.	CASSLGQLNYGYTF	TGTGCCAGCAGCTTAGGACAGTTAAACTATGGCTACACCTTC
.	TRBV5-1	TRBJ1-3	.	CASSGGDWGNTIYF	TGCGCCAGCAGCGGAGGGGACTGGGGAAACACCATATATTTT
.	TRBV4-3	TRBJ1-5	.	CASSQDRNFGQPQHF	TGCGCCAGCAGCCAAGATAGGAACTTTGGTCAGCCCCAGCATTTT
TRBD1	TRBV5-1	TRBJ1-2	.	CASSLSPGGAEAGYTF	TGCGCCAGCAGCTTGTCGCCAGGGGGCGCCGAAGCTGGCTACACCTTC
.	TRBV5-1	TRBJ2-5	.	CASSQGGEQETQYF	TGCGCCAGCAGCCAAGGGGGGGAACAAGAGACCCAGTACTTC
TRBD1	TRBV11-3	TRBJ1-2	.	CASSSHRGGYTF	TGTGCCAGCAGCTCCCACAGGGGCGGCTACACCTTC
.	TRBV19	TRBJ2-7	.	CASSINPGSYEQYF	TGTGCCAGTAGTATAAATCCGGGTTCATACGAGCAGTACTTC